The rows below give T cell receptor beta chains drawn from one sample of a study of a mutant IDH1 vaccine in newly diagnosed glioma. Libraries were prepared by immunoSEQ multiplex PCR; TCRdb keeps only in-frame clonotypes and omits some of them. Of tens of thousands of clones detected, over 85% appear once; the ten largest clones hold about 2.3%. Which antigens these TCRs recognize remains unknown. Sequenced material: PBMCs, taken from a glioma patient whose treatment included an IDH1 peptide vaccine. Receptors were obtained from a man aged 40-49 years with glioma. Each CDR3 is given with its conserved first and last residue. The order of the fields is D gene, J gene, clone size, V gene, CDR3 protein, CDR3 DNA. D genes are given only for firm matches. Part of the rows lack a size; the others show once, few, many or a class for expanded clones.

D gene: TRBD2
J gene: TRBJ2-1
clone size: once
V gene: TRBV11-2
CDR3 protein: CASSGTSGYNEQFF
CDR3 DNA: TGTGCCAGCAGTGGGACTAGCGGATACAATGAGCAGTTCTTC

D gene: -
J gene: TRBJ2-3
clone size: few
V gene: TRBV7-8
CDR3 protein: CASSSTEAAQDTQYF
CDR3 DNA: TGTGCCAGCAGCTCAACGGAGGCGGCACAAGATACGCAGTATTTT

D gene: TRBD2
J gene: TRBJ2-3
clone size: -
V gene: TRBV4-1
CDR3 protein: CASSRLAGGPSGDTQYF
CDR3 DNA: TGCGCCAGCAGCCGACTAGCGGGAGGGCCCTCTGGAGATACGCAGTATTTT

D gene: -
J gene: TRBJ2-4
clone size: -
V gene: TRBV7-2
CDR3 protein: CASSPSRGIQYF
CDR3 DNA: TGTGCCAGCAGCCCGTCGCGAGGCATTCAGTACTTC

D gene: TRBD2
J gene: TRBJ2-1
clone size: few
V gene: TRBV9
CDR3 protein: CASSFPGLAKLSYNEQFF
CDR3 DNA: TGTGCCAGCAGCTTCCCGGGACTAGCAAAACTATCCTACAATGAGCAGTTCTTC

D gene: -
J gene: TRBJ1-1
clone size: -
V gene: TRBV20-1
CDR3 protein: CSAPMNTEAFF
CDR3 DNA: TGCAGTGCCCCTATGAACACTGAAGCTTTCTTT

D gene: TRBD1
J gene: TRBJ2-4
clone size: -
V gene: TRBV27
CDR3 protein: CASSARDRESSIQYF
CDR3 DNA: TGTGCCAGCAGTGCCCGGGACAGGGAAAGCAGCATTCAGTACTTC

D gene: -
J gene: TRBJ2-2
clone size: -
V gene: TRBV9
CDR3 protein: CASSPFWATGELFF
CDR3 DNA: TGTGCCAGCAGCCCTTTTTGGGCAACGGGGGAGCTGTTTTTT

D gene: TRBD1
J gene: TRBJ1-1
clone size: once
V gene: TRBV14
CDR3 protein: CASSGDRVGTEAFF
CDR3 DNA: TGTGCCAGCAGCGGGGACAGGGTAGGCACTGAAGCTTTCTTT

D gene: TRBD2
J gene: TRBJ2-3
clone size: -
V gene: TRBV28
CDR3 protein: CASSFRPGGKRADTQYF
CDR3 DNA: TGTGCCAGCAGTTTTAGGCCGGGGGGGAAGCGGGCAGATACGCAGTATTTT

D gene: -
J gene: TRBJ2-7
clone size: -
V gene: TRBV28
CDR3 protein: CASSPRDFIYEQYF
CDR3 DNA: TGTGCCAGCAGTCCGAGGGACTTTATCTACGAGCAGTACTTC

D gene: -
J gene: TRBJ1-2
clone size: -
V gene: TRBV5-4
CDR3 protein: CASSLMGWGNYGYTF
CDR3 DNA: TGTGCCAGCAGCTTGATGGGTTGGGGGAACTATGGCTACACCTTC

D gene: -
J gene: TRBJ1-4
clone size: -
V gene: TRBV6-1
CDR3 protein: CASSEAAGTNEKLFF
CDR3 DNA: TGTGCCAGCAGTGAAGCGGCAGGGACTAATGAAAAACTGTTTTTT

D gene: -
J gene: TRBJ1-2
clone size: -
V gene: TRBV10-3
CDR3 protein: CAISESVYLGYTF
CDR3 DNA: TGTGCCATCAGTGAGTCAGTATACTTGGGCTACACCTTC

D gene: -
J gene: TRBJ2-5
clone size: once
V gene: TRBV10-3
CDR3 protein: CAISERQETQYF
CDR3 DNA: TGTGCCATCAGTGAGCGACAAGAGACCCAGTACTTC

D gene: TRBD2
J gene: TRBJ2-1
clone size: -
V gene: TRBV5-1
CDR3 protein: CASSLGIAGVNEQFF
CDR3 DNA: TGCGCCAGCAGCTTGGGGATAGCGGGAGTAAACGAGCAGTTCTTC

D gene: -
J gene: TRBJ1-5
clone size: -
V gene: TRBV7-9
CDR3 protein: CASQSDSNQPQHF
CDR3 DNA: TGTGCCAGCCAGAGTGATAGCAATCAGCCCCAGCATTTT

D gene: TRBD2
J gene: TRBJ2-3
clone size: -
V gene: TRBV5-1
CDR3 protein: CASMSFSGNLDTQYF
CDR3 DNA: TGCGCCAGCATGTCTTTCAGCGGGAATCTAGATACGCAGTATTTT

D gene: TRBD1
J gene: TRBJ1-1
clone size: -
V gene: TRBV29-1
CDR3 protein: CSLGQGGNTEAFF
CDR3 DNA: TGCAGCCTAGGACAGGGAGGGAACACTGAAGCTTTCTTT

D gene: TRBD1
J gene: TRBJ1-6
clone size: once
V gene: TRBV30
CDR3 protein: CAWSGQERSPLHF
CDR3 DNA: TGTGCCTGGAGCGGACAGGAAAGATCACCCCTCCACTTT

D gene: -
J gene: TRBJ2-1
clone size: -
V gene: TRBV6-5
CDR3 protein: CASSYLDEQFF
CDR3 DNA: TGTGCCAGCAGTTATTTGGATGAGCAGTTCTTC

D gene: -
J gene: TRBJ2-3
clone size: -
V gene: TRBV29-1
CDR3 protein: CSAGLSTDTQYF
CDR3 DNA: TGCAGCGCAGGACTAAGCACAGATACGCAGTATTTT

D gene: -
J gene: TRBJ1-3
clone size: -
V gene: TRBV6-1
CDR3 protein: CASNGEVAGNTIYF
CDR3 DNA: TGTGCCAGCAACGGGGAGGTTGCTGGAAACACCATATATTTT

D gene: TRBD2
J gene: TRBJ2-1
clone size: -
V gene: TRBV11-3
CDR3 protein: CASSLGGRKEQFF
CDR3 DNA: TGTGCCAGCAGCTTAGGCGGGAGGAAGGAGCAGTTCTTC

D gene: TRBD1
J gene: TRBJ2-7
clone size: -
V gene: TRBV7-6
CDR3 protein: CASSVGQGAGYEQYF
CDR3 DNA: TGTGCCAGCAGCGTGGGACAGGGGGCAGGCTACGAGCAGTACTTC

D gene: TRBD2
J gene: TRBJ2-2
clone size: -
V gene: TRBV11-2
CDR3 protein: CASSLEASGSIGELFF
CDR3 DNA: TGTGCCAGCAGCTTAGAGGCTAGCGGGAGTATCGGGGAGCTGTTTTTT

D gene: -
J gene: TRBJ1-3
clone size: -
V gene: TRBV4-2
CDR3 protein: CASSQVDSPGNTIYF
CDR3 DNA: TGTGCCAGCAGCCAAGTCGACAGCCCTGGAAACACCATATATTTT

D gene: TRBD1
J gene: TRBJ1-4
clone size: -
V gene: TRBV28
CDR3 protein: CASSFTGGRNEKLFF
CDR3 DNA: TGTGCCAGCAGTTTTACAGGGGGGAGGAATGAAAAACTGTTTTTT

D gene: -
J gene: TRBJ2-5
clone size: -
V gene: TRBV7-9
CDR3 protein: CASSSGPGSGETQYF
CDR3 DNA: TGTGCCAGCAGCTCGGGACCAGGCTCGGGAGAGACCCAGTACTTC

D gene: -
J gene: TRBJ2-1
clone size: -
V gene: TRBV19
CDR3 protein: CASSINGIYNEQFF
CDR3 DNA: TGTGCCAGTAGTATAAACGGGATCTACAATGAGCAGTTCTTC

D gene: -
J gene: TRBJ1-1
clone size: -
V gene: TRBV5-6
CDR3 protein: CASSRDRNTEAFF
CDR3 DNA: TGTGCCAGCAGCCGTGATAGGAACACTGAAGCTTTCTTT

D gene: -
J gene: TRBJ1-2
clone size: -
V gene: TRBV10-3
CDR3 protein: CAISESRSHGYTF
CDR3 DNA: TGTGCCATCAGTGAGTCTAGGTCCCATGGCTACACCTTC

D gene: -
J gene: TRBJ2-1
clone size: once
V gene: TRBV7-9
CDR3 protein: CASSSGQGLNEQFF
CDR3 DNA: TGTGCCAGCAGCTCAGGACAGGGACTAAATGAGCAGTTCTTC

D gene: -
J gene: TRBJ1-1
clone size: few
V gene: TRBV7-9
CDR3 protein: CASSPTYGGAKDTEAFF
CDR3 DNA: TGTGCCAGCAGCCCCACTTACGGAGGGGCTAAGGACACTGAAGCTTTCTTT

D gene: TRBD1
J gene: TRBJ2-5
clone size: -
V gene: TRBV23-1
CDR3 protein: CASSPGTGREETQYF
CDR3 DNA: TGCGCCAGCAGTCCCGGGACAGGGCGGGAAGAGACCCAGTACTTC

D gene: TRBD1
J gene: TRBJ2-2
clone size: -
V gene: TRBV10-1
CDR3 protein: CASTSGQLSRGAVF
CDR3 DNA: TGCGCCAGCACATCGGGACAGTTAAGCCGGGGAGCTGTTTTT

D gene: TRBD2
J gene: TRBJ2-3
clone size: -
V gene: TRBV7-9
CDR3 protein: CASSFSLTSNSDTQYF
CDR3 DNA: TGTGCCAGCAGCTTTTCTTTGACTAGCAATTCAGATACGCAGTATTTT

D gene: TRBD1
J gene: TRBJ2-2
clone size: -
V gene: TRBV7-2
CDR3 protein: CASSLGFGTANTGELFF
CDR3 DNA: TGTGCCAGCAGCTTGGGATTCGGGACAGCGAACACCGGGGAGCTGTTTTTT

D gene: -
J gene: TRBJ2-7
clone size: -
V gene: TRBV7-8
CDR3 protein: CASSLQGSSPYEQYF
CDR3 DNA: TGTGCCAGCAGCTTACAGGGGAGTAGCCCCTACGAGCAGTACTTC

D gene: -
J gene: TRBJ1-1
clone size: -
V gene: TRBV9
CDR3 protein: CASNNVGVAAEAFF
CDR3 DNA: TGTGCCAGCAATAACGTGGGGGTAGCAGCTGAAGCTTTCTTT

D gene: TRBD1
J gene: TRBJ1-1
clone size: -
V gene: TRBV9
CDR3 protein: CASSIGTGGTEAFF
CDR3 DNA: TGTGCCAGCAGCATCGGGACAGGGGGCACTGAAGCTTTCTTT

D gene: TRBD1
J gene: TRBJ2-5
clone size: -
V gene: TRBV28
CDR3 protein: CASSLLAGGSQETQYF
CDR3 DNA: TGTGCCAGCAGTTTATTGGCAGGGGGATCCCAAGAGACCCAGTACTTC

D gene: TRBD1
J gene: TRBJ2-3
clone size: -
V gene: TRBV11-2
CDR3 protein: CASSLGRGPDTQYF
CDR3 DNA: TGTGCCAGCAGCTTGGGCAGGGGGCCGGATACGCAGTATTTT

D gene: TRBD2
J gene: TRBJ2-1
clone size: -
V gene: TRBV7-9
CDR3 protein: CASSWLTSGQRGMEQFF
CDR3 DNA: TGTGCCAGCAGCTGGCTGACTAGCGGGCAGAGAGGGATGGAGCAGTTCTTC

D gene: TRBD2
J gene: TRBJ2-7
clone size: once
V gene: TRBV19
CDR3 protein: CASSPGGPYEQYF
CDR3 DNA: TGTGCCAGTAGTCCGGGGGGGCCCTACGAGCAGTACTTC

D gene: -
J gene: TRBJ2-3
clone size: few
V gene: TRBV6-4
CDR3 protein: CASSDGGGGADTQYF
CDR3 DNA: TGTGCCAGCAGTGACGGAGGAGGGGGCGCAGATACGCAGTATTTT

D gene: TRBD2
J gene: TRBJ2-1
clone size: -
V gene: TRBV11-2
CDR3 protein: CASSTRGAGPYNEQFF
CDR3 DNA: TGTGCCAGCAGCACCCGGGGAGCGGGGCCCTACAATGAGCAGTTCTTC

D gene: -
J gene: TRBJ2-2
clone size: -
V gene: TRBV28
CDR3 protein: CASSLLGEDTGELFF
CDR3 DNA: TGTGCCAGCAGTTTACTAGGGGAGGACACCGGGGAGCTGTTTTTT

D gene: TRBD2
J gene: TRBJ2-5
clone size: -
V gene: TRBV7-4
CDR3 protein: CASSGLPGPGLAGEETQYF
CDR3 DNA: TGTGCCAGCAGCGGACTACCGGGACCGGGACTAGCGGGTGAAGAGACCCAGTACTTC

D gene: -
J gene: TRBJ2-1
clone size: -
V gene: TRBV19
CDR3 protein: CASSIKGTYNEQFF
CDR3 DNA: TGTGCCAGTAGTATAAAGGGTACCTACAATGAGCAGTTCTTC

D gene: TRBD2
J gene: TRBJ2-5
clone size: -
V gene: TRBV4-2
CDR3 protein: CASSQGGGPGETQYF
CDR3 DNA: TGTGCCAGCAGCCAAGGCGGGGGTCCGGGGGAGACCCAGTACTTC

D gene: -
J gene: TRBJ2-1
clone size: -
V gene: TRBV5-1
CDR3 protein: CASSLEWPTRPYNEQFF
CDR3 DNA: TGCGCCAGCAGCTTGGAGTGGCCTACGCGGCCCTACAATGAGCAGTTCTTC

D gene: -
J gene: TRBJ1-1
clone size: once
V gene: TRBV11-2
CDR3 protein: CASSFRAEAFF
CDR3 DNA: TGTGCCAGCAGCTTCAGAGCTGAAGCTTTCTTT

D gene: TRBD2
J gene: TRBJ2-2
clone size: -
V gene: TRBV27
CDR3 protein: CASSSMTSGATGELFF
CDR3 DNA: TGTGCCAGCAGTTCCATGACTAGCGGGGCAACCGGGGAGCTGTTTTTT

D gene: -
J gene: TRBJ1-1
clone size: -
V gene: TRBV6-1
CDR3 protein: CASSLDRGGTEAFF
CDR3 DNA: TGTGCCAGCAGTCTAGACCGAGGAGGCACTGAAGCTTTCTTT